This is a list of T cell receptor beta chains from one sample in a study of blood T cell repertoires in COVID-19. This table comes from immunoSEQ multiplex PCR, and its TCRdb copy is limited to in-frame clones, with some not included. Of around 180,000 clones detected, more than 80% appear once; the ten largest clones hold more than 5.5%. Sequencing was done on a sample of peripheral blood. These receptors came from a human donor in a cohort sampled during active COVID-19. Each CDR3 is given with its conserved first and last residue. The order of the fields is CDR3 DNA, CDR3 protein, CDR3 length, clone size, J gene, D gene, V gene. D genes are given only for firm matches. Expanded clones get a size class; other rows say once, few or many, or leave the size out.

cdr3_nt: TGTGCCTGGAACCAAATTCGAGGCACAGATACGCAGTATTTT; cdr3_aa: CAWNQIRGTDTQYF; cdr3_length: 14; clone_size: .; j_call: TRBJ2-3; d_call: .; v_call: TRBV30
cdr3_nt: TGTGCCAGCAGTGGGGCCCTCGGTGGCTACACCTTC; cdr3_aa: CASSGALGGYTF; cdr3_length: 12; clone_size: .; j_call: TRBJ1-2; d_call: .; v_call: TRBV2
cdr3_nt: TGTGCCAGCAGCCCCAGGGGGTTTAATGAAAAACTGTTTTTT; cdr3_aa: CASSPRGFNEKLFF; cdr3_length: 14; clone_size: .; j_call: TRBJ1-4; d_call: TRBD1; v_call: TRBV14
cdr3_nt: TGCGCCAGCAGCATTCAAGGAGGGTCCTACGAGCAGTACTTC; cdr3_aa: CASSIQGGSYEQYF; cdr3_length: 14; clone_size: .; j_call: TRBJ2-7; d_call: .; v_call: TRBV5-1
cdr3_nt: TGTGCCAGCAGCTTCATGGACAGGGGGATAGAGCAGTACTTC; cdr3_aa: CASSFMDRGIEQYF; cdr3_length: 14; clone_size: .; j_call: TRBJ2-7; d_call: TRBD1; v_call: TRBV11-2
cdr3_nt: TGTGCCAGTAGTATAGTAGGGGACTCCTACGAGCAGTACTTC; cdr3_aa: CASSIVGDSYEQYF; cdr3_length: 14; clone_size: few; j_call: TRBJ2-7; d_call: .; v_call: TRBV19
cdr3_nt: TGCGCCAGCAGCGCAACCGGGACAGGGTCCCTGGGGGGCTACACCTTC; cdr3_aa: CASSATGTGSLGGYTF; cdr3_length: 16; clone_size: .; j_call: TRBJ1-2; d_call: TRBD1; v_call: TRBV5-1
cdr3_nt: TGTGCCAGCAGCGCGGACTCCCCCTCCTACAATGAGCAGTTCTTC; cdr3_aa: CASSADSPSYNEQFF; cdr3_length: 15; clone_size: once; j_call: TRBJ2-1; d_call: .; v_call: TRBV9
cdr3_nt: TGTGCCAGCCGAATCTGGGGGCGGGCGAACACCGGGGAGCTGTTTTTT; cdr3_aa: CASRIWGRANTGELFF; cdr3_length: 16; clone_size: .; j_call: TRBJ2-2; d_call: .; v_call: TRBV11-2
cdr3_nt: TGTGCCAGCAGCTTAGTCCAAGCGTACGAGCAGTACTTC; cdr3_aa: CASSLVQAYEQYF; cdr3_length: 13; clone_size: few; j_call: TRBJ2-7; d_call: .; v_call: TRBV7-2
cdr3_nt: TGTGCCAGCAGCTATACTAGCGGGGGGGCCAATGAGCAGTTCTTC; cdr3_aa: CASSYTSGGANEQFF; cdr3_length: 15; clone_size: .; j_call: TRBJ2-1; d_call: TRBD2; v_call: TRBV7-9
cdr3_nt: TGTGCCAGCAGCGTGGGACAGGGGGGCGAGCAGTACTTC; cdr3_aa: CASSVGQGGEQYF; cdr3_length: 13; clone_size: .; j_call: TRBJ2-7; d_call: TRBD1; v_call: TRBV9
cdr3_nt: TGTGCCAGCAGCTTGGGAGGGTACCAGCCCCAGCATTTT; cdr3_aa: CASSLGGYQPQHF; cdr3_length: 13; clone_size: few; j_call: TRBJ1-5; d_call: .; v_call: TRBV5-6
cdr3_nt: TGCGCCAGCAGCTCCACCAGGGGCACTGAAGCTTTCTTT; cdr3_aa: CASSSTRGTEAFF; cdr3_length: 13; clone_size: .; j_call: TRBJ1-1; d_call: .; v_call: TRBV5-1
cdr3_nt: TGTGCCAGCAGCAAGGACAGGGGGCAGGAGGATACGCAGTATTTT; cdr3_aa: CASSKDRGQEDTQYF; cdr3_length: 15; clone_size: .; j_call: TRBJ2-3; d_call: TRBD1; v_call: TRBV11-3
cdr3_nt: TGTGCCAGCAGCTTGGGGCTCGGGACAGGGGGGTCTGGGGCCAACGTCCTGACTTTC; cdr3_aa: CASSLGLGTGGSGANVLTF; cdr3_length: 19; clone_size: .; j_call: TRBJ2-6; d_call: TRBD1; v_call: TRBV5-4
cdr3_nt: TGTGCCAGCAGCTGGGGGGGCAGCACAGATACGCAGTATTTT; cdr3_aa: CASSWGGSTDTQYF; cdr3_length: 14; clone_size: .; j_call: TRBJ2-3; d_call: .; v_call: TRBV5-6
cdr3_nt: TGTGCCAGTAGTATAAAACTAAGTCGAAACAATGAGCAGTTCTTC; cdr3_aa: CASSIKLSRNNEQFF; cdr3_length: 15; clone_size: once; j_call: TRBJ2-1; d_call: .; v_call: TRBV19
cdr3_nt: TGTGCCAGCAGCTTGGTAGGAGGGTTGATGACTGAAGCTTTCTTT; cdr3_aa: CASSLVGGLMTEAFF; cdr3_length: 15; clone_size: .; j_call: TRBJ1-1; d_call: .; v_call: TRBV5-4
cdr3_nt: TGTGCCAGCAGTGAAGATTCCCCGGACAGGGGGAGAATTAGCTCTGGAAACACCATATATTTT; cdr3_aa: CASSEDSPDRGRISSGNTIYF; cdr3_length: 21; clone_size: .; j_call: TRBJ1-3; d_call: TRBD1; v_call: TRBV6-1
cdr3_nt: TGCGCCAGCAGCTTGGAATCTAGCGGGGGGGTATACGAGCAGTACTTC; cdr3_aa: CASSLESSGGVYEQYF; cdr3_length: 16; clone_size: once; j_call: TRBJ2-7; d_call: TRBD2; v_call: TRBV5-1
cdr3_nt: TGCAGTGCTAGACGGGTCTCTGAAGCTTTCTTT; cdr3_aa: CSARRVSEAFF; cdr3_length: 11; clone_size: .; j_call: TRBJ1-1; d_call: .; v_call: TRBV20-1
cdr3_nt: TGTGCCAGCAGTGAATATAGGGATGGGGGAGGAGAGGCTTTCTTT; cdr3_aa: CASSEYRDGGGEAFF; cdr3_length: 15; clone_size: .; j_call: TRBJ1-1; d_call: .; v_call: TRBV25-1
cdr3_nt: TGTGCCAGCAGCCTGGACAGTAGCAATCAGCCCCAGCATTTT; cdr3_aa: CASSLDSSNQPQHF; cdr3_length: 14; clone_size: .; j_call: TRBJ1-5; d_call: .; v_call: TRBV7-9
cdr3_nt: TGTGCCAGCAGCACGCTCCAGGGGAGGGGAATCACCGGGGAGCTGTTTTTT; cdr3_aa: CASSTLQGRGITGELFF; cdr3_length: 17; clone_size: .; j_call: TRBJ2-2; d_call: .; v_call: TRBV2
cdr3_nt: TGTGCCTGGAGTCCTCGAGACAGATTCTCTGGAAACACCATATATTTT; cdr3_aa: CAWSPRDRFSGNTIYF; cdr3_length: 16; clone_size: .; j_call: TRBJ1-3; d_call: .; v_call: TRBV30
cdr3_nt: TGTGCCAGCAGTTACCAGCAGGGATTCTACGAGCAGTACTTC; cdr3_aa: CASSYQQGFYEQYF; cdr3_length: 14; clone_size: once; j_call: TRBJ2-7; d_call: .; v_call: TRBV6-5
cdr3_nt: TGTGCCAGCAGTTTATCACAACCGGGACTAGCGGGGGAGAGCTCCTACGAGCAGTACTTC; cdr3_aa: CASSLSQPGLAGESSYEQYF; cdr3_length: 20; clone_size: .; j_call: TRBJ2-7; d_call: TRBD2; v_call: TRBV27
cdr3_nt: TGCAGCGTTGGGCCCCTAGCGGGGGGGCCCAATGAGCAGTTCTTC; cdr3_aa: CSVGPLAGGPNEQFF; cdr3_length: 15; clone_size: .; j_call: TRBJ2-1; d_call: TRBD2; v_call: TRBV29-1